This T cell receptor beta chain originates from a study of cytomegalovirus exposure and HLA in healthy donors. The germline CDR1 and CDR2 sequences are SGHAT and FQNNGV. CDR3 length equals 15 residues. Turning to this clone: At one end the junction does not follow the germline gene, possibly because of a read error.

The study ran its PCR with 60 Vbeta and 13 Jbeta primers. Libraries were prepared by immunoSEQ multiplex PCR; TCRdb keeps only in-frame clonotypes and omits some of them. The sample contains around 300,000 clones, approximately 84% of which appear only once. This sequence originates from a woman aged 40-49 years in good health and CMV-seropositive. This chain links TRBV11-2 with TRBJ2-6, with D possibly TRBD1 on 5 matching bases. Material for sequencing was PBMCs. This chain's CDR3 is CASSLDGSGANGLTF. The CDR3 nucleotides are TGTGCCAGCAGCTTAGACGGCTCTGGGGCCAACGGCCTGACTTTC.